Below, 13 T cell receptor beta chains from the same sample are listed, as sequenced in a study of CD8 T cells in ankylosing spondylitis. TCRdb passed the 5' RACE reads through MiXCR, listing each CDR3 protein once. The sample lists 150,000 to 200,000 distinct CDR3 sequences; over 10% were seen once. The sequenced sample consisted of blood, either unsorted or a sorted T cell fraction (not recorded which). These receptors all come from a female donor with ankylosing spondylitis or in good health (not recorded which).

This clonotype showed up just a few times. The rearrangement links TRBV5-1 to TRBJ2-7, with D tentatively TRBD1 or TRBD2 (5 bases each). Germline loops: CDR1 SGHRS, CDR2 YFSETQ. V lost 0 bases and J lost 2, with 12 bases in between. The CDR3 sequence is 15 residues long. In DNA form, the CDR3 reads TGCGCCAGCAGCTTGGAACGGGGCGTTGCCTACGAGCAGTACTTC. Its translation: CASSLERGVAYEQYF.

This clonotype was picked up many times. The chain employs TRBV5-1 and TRBJ2-1; a weak D match, TRBD2 (5 bases). CDR1 SGHRS and CDR2 YFSETQ come from the germline V gene. The V and J ends lost 1 base and 2 bases respectively, with 7 bases between them. CDR3 length equals 14 residues. This CDR3 reads CASSLLGTYNEQFF. CDR3 in DNA: TGCGCCAGCAGCTTGCTCGGGACCTACAATGAGCAGTTCTTC.

This clonotype was counted only a few times. The CDR3: CASSPREGLQETQYF. CDR3 coding DNA: TGCGCCAGCAGCCCAAGGGAAGGGCTTCAAGAGACCCAGTACTTC. V usage is TRBV5-1 and J usage is TRBJ2-5, with D unresolved. Germline V gene sequence: CDR1 SGHRS, CDR2 YFSETQ. The CDR3 loop spans 15 amino acids. The V and J ends lost 4 bases and 2 bases respectively, with 15 bases between them.

There are many counts of this clonotype. DNA of the CDR3: TGTGCCAGTACCCGGGACACTGTCTATGGCTACACCTTC. Translation: CASTRDTVYGYTF. V is TRBV19 and J is TRBJ1-2; possible D gene TRBD1, 6 bases. Germline V lookup: CDR1 LNHDA, CDR2 SQIVND (reference sequence). The germline V and J ends were trimmed by 7 bases and 4 bases, with 13 bases remaining between them. The CDR3 contains 13 residues.

J is TRBJ2-1 and V is TRBV11-3; the match to TRBD1 covers 7 bases. The CDR3 sequence is 13 residues long. Germline lookup yields CDR1 SGHNT and CDR2 YENEEA. V shed 9 bases, J shed 6 bases, and the junction held 8 bases outside the gene matches. As DNA, the CDR3 is TGTGCCAGTAAGCGGACAGGCTCCAATGAGCAGTTCTTC. Amino acid sequence: CASKRTGSNEQFF.

This clonotype appeared many times. The chain has TRBV12-3 or TRBV12-4 and TRBJ1-2; TRBD1 matches 8 bases. The CDR3 runs to 15 residues. The junction had 9 bases not matched to a gene; V was cut back by 6 bases and J by 3 bases. The CDR3 is CASRSGQGDYYGYTF. CDR3 in DNA: TGTGCCAGCAGATCAGGACAGGGCGATTACTATGGCTACACCTTC.

This chain connects TRBV6-2 or TRBV6-3 to TRBJ1-5, with D perhaps TRBD1 (6 bases). The germline CDR1 and CDR2 sequences are MNHEY and SVGEGT. Trimming stripped 9 bases from V and 0 bases from J, with 15 bases between. The CDR3 loop spans 15 amino acids. In DNA, the CDR3 is TGTGCCAGTAACTGGAAGGGGGTTAGCAATCAGCCCCAGCATTTT. Its translation: CASNWKGVSNQPQHF.

The V call is TRBV20-1, the J call TRBJ2-5; 12 bases match TRBD2. The CDR3 contains 21 residues. The germline gives CDR1 DFQATT, CDR2 SNEGSKA (reference sequence). V lost 0 bases, J lost 0 bases, and 17 bases stayed unmatched. CDR3: CSARDREGGGLAGSYQETQYF. In DNA form, the CDR3 reads TGCAGTGCTAGAGACCGGGAGGGGGGCGGACTAGCGGGAAGTTACCAAGAGACCCAGTACTTC.

This clonotype came up many times. Relative to the germline gene, one junction end is altered; a read error may explain this. The rearrangement uses TRBV5-6 and TRBJ2-1; 8 positions match TRBD2. Per the germline V gene, CDR1 is SGHDT and CDR2 is YYEEEE. The CDR3 is 17 residues long. DNA of the CDR3: TGTGCCAGCAGCTTGGTGGTTATCGGCTTAGCGGGAAATGGGCAGTTCTTC. Translation gives CASSLVVIGLAGNGQFF.

In this sample, this clonotype turned up a few times. The chain is built from TRBV30 and TRBJ1-5; possible D gene TRBD1, 6 bases. This CDR3 spans 14 amino acids. Germline V gene sequence: CDR1 GTSNPN, CDR2 SVGIG (reference sequence). V was pared by 0 bases and J by 6 bases, with 12 bases between. CDR3: CAWSVPGGGQPQHF. DNA of the CDR3: TGTGCCTGGAGTGTACCCGGGGGCGGTCAGCCCCAGCATTTT. Full variable domain (rest looked up from reference TRBV30 and TRBJ1-5): SQTIHQWPATLVQPVGSPLSLECTVEGTSNPNLYWYRQAAGRGLQLLFYSVGIGQISSEVPQNLSASRPQDRQFILSSKKLLLSDSGFYLCAWSVPGGGQPQHFGDGTRLSIL.

This clonotype was recorded at least ten times. The V call is TRBV4-2, the J call TRBJ2-2; 7 positions match TRBD1. The CDR3 spans 13 residues. V dropped 2 bases and J dropped 6; count of bases not matched to a gene: 0. Germline V gene lookup returns CDR1 LGHNA and CDR2 YNFKEQ. The CDR3 nucleotides read TGTGCCAGCAGCCAAACAGGGGCCGGGGAGCTGTTTTTT. This sequence encodes CASSQTGAGELFF.

The chain carries TRBV7-9 and TRBJ1-1; D remains ambiguous. Trimming left V 5 bases short and J 0 bases short, with 4 bases between. This CDR3 comprises 12 residues. Germline V lookup: CDR1 SEHNR, CDR2 FQNEAQ (reference sequence). The CDR3: CASSRMNTEAFF. The CDR3, as DNA: TGTGCCAGCAGCCGTATGAACACTGAAGCTTTCTTT. The whole variable domain, remainder taken from reference TRBV7-9 and TRBJ1-1, is DTGVSQNPRHKITKRGQNVTFRCDPISEHNRLYWYRQTLGQGPEFLTYFQNEAQLEKSRLLSDRFSAERPKGSFSTLEIQRTEQGDSAMYLCASSRMNTEAFFGQGTRLTVV.

This clonotype was picked up many times. The V and J genes are TRBV5-1 and TRBJ2-3; 8 bases fit TRBD2. The CDR3 has 14 amino acids. The junction had 5 bases not matched to a gene; V was cut back by 2 bases and J by 6 bases. Per the germline V gene, CDR1 is SGHRS and CDR2 is YFSETQ. The CDR3, as DNA: TGCGCCAGCAGCTTAATTGGACTAGCCGATACGCAGTATTTT. This translates into CASSLIGLADTQYF.